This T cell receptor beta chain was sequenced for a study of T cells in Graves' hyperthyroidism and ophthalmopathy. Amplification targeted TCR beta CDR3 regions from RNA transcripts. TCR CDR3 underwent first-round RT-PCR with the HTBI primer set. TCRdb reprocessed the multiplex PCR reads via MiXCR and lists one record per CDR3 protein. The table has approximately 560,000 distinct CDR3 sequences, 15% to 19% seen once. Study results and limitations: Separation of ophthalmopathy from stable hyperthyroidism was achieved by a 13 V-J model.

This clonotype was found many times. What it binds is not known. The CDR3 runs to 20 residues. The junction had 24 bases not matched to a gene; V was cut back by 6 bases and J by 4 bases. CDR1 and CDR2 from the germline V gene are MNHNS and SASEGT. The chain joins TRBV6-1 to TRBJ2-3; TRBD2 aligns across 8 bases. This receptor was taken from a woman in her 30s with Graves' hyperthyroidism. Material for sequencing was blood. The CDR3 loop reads CASRRMEGPLAGWDADTQYF. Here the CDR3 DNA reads TGTGCCAGCAGGAGAATGGAGGGCCCTTTAGCGGGGTGGGATGCAGATACGCAGTATTTT.